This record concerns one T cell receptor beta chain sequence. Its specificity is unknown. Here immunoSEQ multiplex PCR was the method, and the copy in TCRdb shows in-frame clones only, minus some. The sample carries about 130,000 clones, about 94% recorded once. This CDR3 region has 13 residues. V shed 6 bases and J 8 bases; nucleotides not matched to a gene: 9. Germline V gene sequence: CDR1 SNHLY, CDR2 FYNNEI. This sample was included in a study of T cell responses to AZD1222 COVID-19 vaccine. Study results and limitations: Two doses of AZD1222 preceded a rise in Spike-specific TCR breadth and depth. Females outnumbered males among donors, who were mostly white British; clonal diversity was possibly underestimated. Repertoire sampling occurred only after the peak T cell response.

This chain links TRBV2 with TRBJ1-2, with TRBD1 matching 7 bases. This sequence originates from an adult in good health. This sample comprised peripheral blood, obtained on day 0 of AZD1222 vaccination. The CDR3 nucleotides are TGTGCCAGCAGAGACAGGGATTCTTTGGGCTACACCTTC. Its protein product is CASRDRDSLGYTF.